This T cell receptor (beta chain) appears in the sequencing data of a study of blood T cell repertoires in COVID-19. The overall study: Both acute and convalescent COVID-19 samples were obtained from the United States, Italy and Spain. T cells, B-cell-depleted T cells, or PBMCs supplied cDNA or gDNA.

Per the original data handling: Amplification from reference gene primers served as the basis for estimated nucleated cell counts. Produced via immunoSEQ multiplex PCR; TCRdb's table is partial and in-frame only. The V and J calls and clone size were taken over from that table, and D and trimming were inferred from the DNA. The data show approximately 160,000 clones, about four fifths seen once. The clonotype comes from a woman at least 80 years old with acute or convalescent COVID-19. The sample comprised peripheral blood.

The CDR3 spells CASQGQENQPQHF. The CDR3 DNA follows: TGTGCCTCTCAGGGACAGGAGAATCAGCCCCAGCATTTT. This chain links TRBV12-5 with TRBJ1-5; 8 bases match TRBD1. CDR1 is LGHNT and CDR2 is FRNRAP in the germline V gene. The CDR3 length is 13 residues.